This T cell receptor (beta chain) was recorded in a study of CD8+CD57+ T cells in acquired aplastic anemia. Study summary: The study obtained an average of 3.2 ug of DNA from sorted CD4+ and CD8+ cells. Average CD4+ read depth in healthy donors was about 10.8 million reads.

This clonotype was counted many times. Its antigen is unknown. Points from the study as a whole: Patients and healthy controls showed no significant CD8+ Simpson's diversity difference. Patients and controls turned out to have around 29 CD8+ CDR3 sequences in common.

The study profiled TCR beta VDJ and CDR3 using genomic DNA as template. TCRdb re-derived calls from the reads in MiXCR, one entry per CDR3 protein. The repertoire has 62,000 or so distinct CDR3 sequences, 54% of them found once; the top ten carry approximately 8.3%. V gave up 0 bases and J gave up 3 bases, with 11 bases separating them. The CDR3 has 15 amino acids. Per germline, CDR1 MGHRA and CDR2 YSYEKL. This rearrangement joins TRBV4-1 to TRBJ1-2; D is perhaps TRBD1 (5 bases). The sequence was collected from a human donor in good health, serving as a control. The sequenced material came from sorted CD4+, CD8+, or CD8+CD57+ T cells (not recorded which) from PBMCs. CDR3 region: CASSQEAGSHYGYTF. In DNA form, the CDR3 reads TGCGCCAGCAGCCAAGAGGCAGGGAGCCACTATGGCTACACCTTC.